Shown below are 14 T cell receptor beta chains from a single sample sequenced in a study of T cell repertoires in urothelial bladder cancer. Only in-frame clones appear in the TCRdb table, and some are missing; sequencing was by immunoSEQ multiplex PCR. The sample has 13,000 or so clones, around three fifths seen once. The sequenced sample was tumor-infiltrating cells from bladder cancer. All receptors derive from a human donor with urothelial carcinoma.

This clone has more than one count but fewer than ten. The CDR3 bases are TGTGCCAGCAGCATAAACAGGGGGCAAGGCTACACCTTC. Encoded protein: CASSINRGQGYTF. V gene TRBV7-2 combines with J gene TRBJ1-2; TRBD1 matches 9 bases. V was clipped by 5 bases and J by 8 bases; unmatched bases: 6. The CDR3 is 13 amino acids. CDR1 and CDR2 (germline): SGHTA, FQGNSA.

The chain has TRBV7-2 and TRBJ2-4; TRBD2 agrees at 9 bases. Looked up from germline, CDR1 is SGHTA and CDR2 is FQGNSA. There are 15 residues in the CDR3. The V gene end was trimmed by 5 bases and the J gene end by 0 bases; junction bases not matched to a gene: 2. The CDR3 sequence: CASSQTSGAKNIQYF. As DNA, the CDR3 is TGTGCCAGCAGCCAGACTAGCGGAGCCAAAAACATTCAGTACTTC.

The chain is built from TRBV7-9 and TRBJ1-6; D is undetermined. Trimming left V 4 bases short and J 12 bases short, with 10 bases between. From germline, CDR1 is SEHNR and CDR2 FQNEAQ (reference sequence). This CDR3 region has 12 residues. The DNA for the CDR3 is TGTGCCAGCAGCTCCGGCCGGGGACCCCTCCACTTT. Protein sequence: CASSSGRGPLHF.

V usage is TRBV6-4 and J usage is TRBJ2-3, with TRBD2 identical over 14 bases. With 2 bases clipped from V and 5 bases from J, the junction kept 3 bases outside the gene matches. This CDR3 is 16 amino acids long. Germline CDR1 MRHNA, CDR2 SNTAGT. The CDR3 sequence: CASSDRLAGGLDTQYF. The CDR3 bases are TGTGCCAGCAGTGACCGACTAGCGGGGGGGCTAGATACGCAGTATTTT.

The chain employs TRBV11-3 and TRBJ2-5; 8 bases agree with TRBD2. This CDR3 comprises 13 residues. Germline CDR1 and CDR2: SGHNT and YENEEA. Trimming cost V 4 bases and J 7 bases; bases outside gene matches: 5. CDR3 DNA: TGTGCCAGCAGCTCGCGGGGGGCTGTGACCCAGTACTTC. This translates into CASSSRGAVTQYF.

J is TRBJ1-5 and V is TRBV18; D is unresolved. Germline CDR1 and CDR2: KGHSH and LQKENI. The V end lost 2 bases, the J end lost 7 bases, and 15 bases lay between the germline ends. The CDR3 loop spans 15 amino acids. CDR3 sequence (DNA): TGTGCCAGCTCACCAGGGAGCAGAGTCGACCAGCCCCAGCATTTT. Translated, it gives CASSPGSRVDQPQHF. Full variable domain (outside the CDR3, taken from reference TRBV18 and TRBJ1-5): NAGVMQNPRHLVRRRGQEARLRCSPMKGHSHVYWYRQLPEEGLKFMVYLQKENIIDESGMPKERFSAEFPKEGPSILRIQQVVRGDSAAYFCASSPGSRVDQPQHFGDGTRLSIL.

This chain connects TRBV6-5 to TRBJ2-1; maybe TRBD2 (6 bases). The CDR3 runs 13 residues. The V and J ends lost 0 bases and 9 bases respectively, with 9 bases between them. The germline V gene has CDR1 MNHEY and CDR2 SVGAGI. CDR3 bases: TGTGCCAGCAGTTACTCACGCGGGGTTGAGCAGTTCTTC. Protein: CASSYSRGVEQFF.

The rearrangement uses TRBV7-2 and TRBJ2-3; the match to TRBD2 covers 12 bases. CDR3 length equals 17 residues. The germline V gene has CDR1 SGHTA and CDR2 FQGNSA. Unmatched junction bases numbered 10, after V lost 5 bases and J lost 4 bases. The CDR3: CASSRSPTSGGPDTQYF. CDR3 bases: TGTGCCAGCAGCCGATCACCGACTAGCGGGGGCCCAGATACGCAGTATTTT.

V gene TRBV18 combines with J gene TRBJ2-6; possibly TRBD1 for D (5 bases). The CDR3 has 19 amino acids. V was shortened by 1 base and J by 0 bases, with 16 bases between the two germline ends. Per germline, CDR1 KGHSH and CDR2 LQKENI. Here the CDR3 DNA reads TGTGCCAGCTCACCACTACCACAGGACCAACGCTCTGGGGCCAACGTCCTGACTTTC. It codes for CASSPLPQDQRSGANVLTF.

The rearrangement links TRBV4-3 to TRBJ1-2, with D maybe TRBD1 (6 bases). Germline values: CDR1 LGHNA, CDR2 YSLEER. The CDR3 runs to 18 residues. Trimming shortened V by 3 bases and J by 4 bases, and 24 bases separated the two germline ends. As DNA, the CDR3 is TGCGCCAGCAGCCAGTACAGTTCGGCAGGGGCGGAAATCTATGGCTACACCTTC. Translation: CASSQYSSAGAEIYGYTF.

V is TRBV6-5 and J is TRBJ2-2, with no clear D. The germline CDR1 and CDR2 sequences are MNHEY and SVGAGI. The V gene lost 8 bases and the J gene lost 6 bases, with 13 bases spanning the gap. This CDR3 has 13 residues. The CDR3 nucleotides are TGTGCCAGCTTTGGGTTTTTGGCCGGGGAGCTGTTTTTT. This gives the protein CASFGFLAGELFF.

The gene calls are TRBV19 and TRBJ2-1, with a possible D match to TRBD1 (5 bases). The V gene lost 3 bases and the J gene lost 1 base, with 10 bases spanning the gap. The CDR3 loop spans 15 amino acids. Germline V gene data show CDR1 as LNHDA and CDR2 as SQIVND (reference sequence). This CDR3 reads CASSIVQDSYNEQFF. The CDR3 DNA sequence: TGTGCCAGTAGTATTGTACAGGATTCCTACAATGAGCAGTTCTTC.

In DNA form, the CDR3 reads TGTGCCATCGGGCGACAGGGGGTAAGCACTGAAGCTTTCTTT. Amino acids: CAIGRQGVSTEAFF. The V gene is TRBV10-3, the J gene TRBJ1-1, with 9 bases that match TRBD1. Germline CDR1 reads ENHRY; CDR2 reads SYGVKD. V was pared by 8 bases and J by 4 bases, with 8 bases of the junction left unmatched. The CDR3 consists of 14 residues.

The chain recombines TRBV10-3 with TRBJ2-3; the D is unclear. CDR3 size: 16 residues. Germline V lookup: CDR1 ENHRY, CDR2 SYGVKD. Deletions cut 4 bases from V and 1 base from J, with 15 bases between. The CDR3, as DNA: TGTGCCATCAGTGGTGACCCCGCACTTCGCACAGATACGCAGTATTTT. This codes for CAISGDPALRTDTQYF.